The 15 T cell receptor beta chains below all came from one sample that was sequenced in a study of blood T cell repertoires in COVID-19. The method was immunoSEQ multiplex PCR; TCRdb's version includes in-frame clones alone and lacks a portion of them. Among about 350,000 clones listed, approximately 90% were seen once. The sequenced sample consisted of peripheral blood. Receptors originate from a woman aged 55-70 years with COVID-19, enrolled during active disease.

The V call is TRBV27, the J call TRBJ2-1; 9 positions match TRBD2. Germline assignment: CDR1 MNHEY and CDR2 SMNVEV (reference sequence). The CDR3 length is 14 residues. The V segment lost 8 bases and the J segment 7 bases; nucleotides outside the gene matches: 9. CDR3 nucleotide sequence: TGTGCCAGCGGAGCGGGGGGTTATGGGAATGAGCAGTTCTTC. Encoded protein: CASGAGGYGNEQFF.

This chain links TRBV27 with TRBJ1-4; 8 nucleotides align to TRBD1. The CDR3 has 16 amino acids. The V gene's germline CDR1 is MNHEY and CDR2 SMNVEV (reference sequence). The V and J ends lost 4 bases and 7 bases, in that order; junction bases with no gene match: 11. CDR3 sequence (DNA): TGTGCCAGCAGTTCCTCGTCAGGGGGCGCGGGTGAAAAACTGTTTTTT. Its protein is CASSSSSGGAGEKLFF.

This clone was seen a few times. Distinct nucleotide sequences in the sample also encode this CDR3. CDR3 region: CASSPSGGDQPQHF. The CDR3 bases are TGTGCCAGCTCACCATCAGGGGGTGACCAGCCCCAGCATTTT. The chain uses TRBV18 and TRBJ1-5; 7 bases align to TRBD1. With V trimmed by 2 bases and J by 7 bases, 5 bases remained unmatched. This CDR3 has 14 residues. CDR1 is KGHSH, CDR2 LQKENI, per germline.

This clone appeared a single time. This chain links TRBV6-5 with TRBJ2-7; D is possibly TRBD2 (6 bases). The length of the CDR3 is 15 residues. Germline CDR1 MNHEY, CDR2 SVGAGI. Trimming took 7 bases from V and 6 from J, leaving 22 bases between them. The CDR3 spells CASTVTRGQEGEQYF. The CDR3 coding sequence is TGTGCCAGCACCGTCACCCGTGGGCAGGAGGGCGAGCAGTACTTC.

The chain employs TRBV7-3 and TRBJ1-2, with D possibly being TRBD1 (6 bases). V dropped 3 bases and J dropped 4 bases, with 9 bases sitting between them. Germline V gives CDR1 SGHTA, CDR2 FQGTGA. The CDR3 totals 13 residues. CDR3 DNA: TGTGCCAGCAGCTTCCAGGGGTCCTATGGCTACACCTTC. Translated, it gives CASSFQGSYGYTF.

The V call is TRBV7-9, the J call TRBJ2-5, with 8 bases aligning to TRBD1. Looked up from germline, CDR1 is SEHNR and CDR2 is FQNEAQ (reference sequence). The CDR3 runs 15 residues. The V and J ends lost 1 base and 2 bases, in that order; junction bases with no gene match: 3. CDR3 in DNA: TGTGCCAGCAGCTTAGTTGGACAGGGTCAAGAGACCCAGTACTTC. Translated: CASSLVGQGQETQYF.

This rearrangement joins TRBV2 to TRBJ1-6; D is uncertain. The V gene lost 6 bases and the J gene lost 9 bases, with 18 bases spanning the gap. Germline CDR1 reads SNHLY; CDR2 reads FYNNEI. The CDR3 is 15 amino acids. CDR3: CASRADTGLGSPLHF. DNA for the CDR3: TGTGCCAGCAGAGCTGACACGGGGTTAGGTTCACCCCTCCACTTT. The full variable domain, its missing parts supplied by reference TRBV2 and TRBJ1-6, is EPEVTQTPSHQVTQMGQEVILRCVPISNHLYFYWYRQILGQKVEFLVSFYNNEISEKSEIFDDQFSVERPDGSNFTLKIRSTKLEDSAMYFCASRADTGLGSPLHFGNGTRLTVT.

The chain is built from TRBV28 and TRBJ1-1; D is possibly TRBD1 (5 bases). Trimming took 2 bases from V and 0 from J, leaving 10 bases between them. The CDR3 contains 15 residues. Germline V CDR1 and CDR2: MDHEN, SYDVKM. The CDR3 nucleotides are TGTGCCAGCAGTTTACGTGGGGCTTTGAACACTGAAGCTTTCTTT. Amino acid sequence: CASSLRGALNTEAFF.

The chain is built from TRBV21-1 and TRBJ1-1; the D segment call TRBD1 is taken from the table without a DNA check. TRBV21-1 is annotated as a pseudogene. The CDR3 has 14 amino acids. The CDR3 region has the DNA TGTGCCAGCAGCAAGACGGCCGAGGGACATGAAGCTTTCTTT. This sequence encodes CASSKTAEGHEAFF.

This clone has a single count. This sequence joins TRBV27 and TRBJ1-2; D is possibly TRBD1 (5 bases). The germline CDR1 and CDR2 sequences are MNHEY and SMNVEV (reference sequence). CDR3 length: 16 amino acids. Trimming removed 5 bases at V and 2 bases at J, with 18 bases between. The CDR3, as DNA: TGTGCCAGCAGTACCCACTCCGACAGAGCCAACTATGGCTACACCTTC. Amino acid sequence: CASSTHSDRANYGYTF.

This chain uses TRBV18 with TRBJ2-7, with 15 bases fitting TRBD2. After removal of 6 bases from V and 5 bases from J, the junction contained 2 bases not matched to a gene. Germline V gene sequence: CDR1 KGHSH, CDR2 LQKENI. The CDR3 totals 14 residues. The CDR3 region is CASSRTSGGDEQYF. The CDR3, as DNA: TGTGCCAGCTCCCGGACTAGCGGGGGGGACGAGCAGTACTTC. Full variable domain (missing parts from reference TRBV18 and TRBJ2-7): NAGVMQNPRHLVRRRGQEARLRCSPMKGHSHVYWYRQLPEEGLKFMVYLQKENIIDESGMPKERFSAEFPKEGPSILRIQQVVRGDSAAYFCASSRTSGGDEQYFGPGTRLTVT.

The chain employs TRBV18 and TRBJ2-5, with D perhaps TRBD2 (5 bases). The length of the CDR3 is 14 residues. Germline V gives CDR1 KGHSH, CDR2 LQKENI. V dropped 6 bases and J dropped 5 bases, with 16 bases sitting between them. In DNA form, the CDR3 reads TGTGCCAGCTCCCGCCGAGGTGGGGAGGAGACCCAGTACTTC. Its protein product is CASSRRGGEETQYF.

V is TRBV11-3 and J is TRBJ2-5; D is possibly TRBD1 (5 bases). The V gene lost 1 base and the J gene lost 7 bases, with 10 bases spanning the gap. This CDR3 comprises 13 residues. Germline CDR1 reads SGHNT; CDR2 reads YENEEA. The CDR3 loop reads CASSLAQGGTQYF. The CDR3, as DNA: TGTGCCAGCAGCTTAGCCCAGGGCGGGACCCAGTACTTC. The entire variable domain, with the rest obtained from reference TRBV11-3 and TRBJ2-5, is as follows: EAGVVQSPRYKIIEKKQPVAFWCNPISGHNTLYWYLQNLGQGPELLIRYENEEAVDDSQLPKDRFSAERLKGVDSTLKIQPAELGDSAVYLCASSLAQGGTQYFGPGTRLLVL.

V usage is TRBV6-1 and J usage is TRBJ2-3, with 7 positions matching TRBD1. Trimming cost V 3 bases and J 0 bases; bases outside gene matches: 3. Germline assignment: CDR1 MNHNS and CDR2 SASEGT. The CDR3 totals 15 residues. The CDR3 sequence is CASSETGISTDTQYF. Here the CDR3 DNA reads TGTGCCAGCAGTGAGACAGGGATCAGCACAGATACGCAGTATTTT.

V gene TRBV6-5 combines with J gene TRBJ1-5, with D unclear. The CDR3 is made up of 16 amino acids. V shed 4 bases and J shed 1 base, with 14 bases lying between them. Germline loops: CDR1 MNHEY, CDR2 SVGAGI. The CDR3 region has the DNA TGTGCCAGCAGTTTGACCAGCCAGGCCAGCAATCAGCCCCAGCATTTT. This sequence encodes CASSLTSQASNQPQHF.